A selection of T cell receptor beta chains follows, all from one sample in a study of T cells in Graves' hyperthyroidism and ophthalmopathy. TCRdb reprocessed the multiplex PCR reads with MiXCR, giving one entry per CDR3 protein. The data show hundreds of thousands of distinct CDR3 sequences, 20% seen once. Sequenced input: blood. The receptor source for this set is a man aged 40-55 years with Graves' ophthalmopathy. The CDR3 runs from the conserved cysteine through the conserved F or W. D genes are given only for firm matches. Expanded clones are given a class, and other clones once, few, many or no size at all.

TRBJ2-1 TRBV20-1 16 TRBD2 few CSARGGGGGHGNEQFF TGCAGTGCTAGAGGGGGGGGCGGGGGGCATGGCAATGAGCAGTTCTTC
TRBJ2-1 TRBV6-1 14 TRBD2 - CAILAGSSYNEQFF TGTGCCATACTAGCGGGGAGCTCCTACAATGAGCAGTTCTTC
TRBJ2-1 TRBV6-2/TRBV6-3 16 - - CASGAGRVSSYNEQFF TGTGCCAGCGGCGCGGGACGGGTGAGCTCCTACAATGAGCAGTTCTTC
TRBJ2-2 TRBV2 14 TRBD2 - CASKTGGRTGELFF TGTGCCAGCAAGACGGGGGGGCGGACCGGGGAGCTGTTTTTT
TRBJ2-3 TRBV5-5 15 TRBD1 many CASSLRGQSTDTQYF TGTGCCAGCAGCTTGCGGGGACAGAGCACAGATACGCAGTATTTT
TRBJ1-6 TRBV12-3/TRBV12-4 15 - few CASSPPTGLDSPLHF TGTGCCAGCAGTCCCCCGACGGGTCTGGATTCACCCCTCCACTTT
TRBJ1-2 TRBV30 13 - few CAWSVLEGDGYTF TGTGCCTGGAGTGTACTAGAGGGCGATGGCTACACCTTC
TRBJ2-7 TRBV30 15 TRBD2 few CAWSVPGLAPFEQYF TGTGCCTGGAGTGTACCGGGACTAGCCCCTTTCGAGCAGTACTTC
TRBJ2-7 TRBV20-1 14 - - CSAREGRNPYEQYF TGCAGTGCTAGAGAAGGGAGGAACCCCTACGAGCAGTACTTC
TRBJ1-4 TRBV5-1 15 - few CASSSLGSANEKLFF TGCGCCAGCAGCTCGTTGGGATCTGCCAATGAAAAACTGTTTTTT
TRBJ1-2 TRBV28 14 - many CASSRSGGGRGYTF TGTGCCAGCAGCCGCTCCGGGGGGGGACGCGGCTACACCTTC
TRBJ2-3 TRBV11-2 14 - many CASSLERLTDTQYF TGTGCCAGCAGCTTAGAGCGGTTAACAGATACGCAGTATTTT
TRBJ1-1 TRBV6-1 14 - - CASSRGLGNTEAFF TGTGCCAGCAGCCGGGGGCTAGGGAACACTGAAGCTTTCTTT
TRBJ2-1 TRBV28 14 TRBD1 many CASSTGERYNEQFF TGTGCCAGCAGCACAGGGGAACGTTACAATGAGCAGTTCTTC
TRBJ1-4 TRBV7-6 18 TRBD1 - CASSSDPGGLGANEKLFF TGTGCCAGCAGCTCCGACCCAGGGGGCTTGGGGGCTAATGAAAAACTGTTTTTT
TRBJ2-1 TRBV6-1 15 TRBD1 - CASSDGQVSYNEQFF TGTGCCAGCAGTGACGGACAGGTCTCCTACAATGAGCAGTTCTTC
TRBJ2-3 TRBV18 16 TRBD1 many CASSPSGTGGTDTQYF TGTGCCAGCTCACCTTCCGGGACAGGAGGCACAGATACGCAGTATTTT